This is a list of T cell receptor beta chains from one sample in a study of blood T cells in healthy people across ages. One entry per CDR3 protein results from TCRdb running MiXCR on the 5' RACE reads. This table has hundreds of thousands of distinct CDR3 sequences, around 28% appearing once. What was sequenced was blood. The receptors come from a woman aged 80 or over in good health. Both conserved end residues are part of each CDR3. D genes are given only for firm matches. Clone size is not always given. Where it is, it says once, few, many or a class for expanded clones.

j_gene | v_gene | d_gene | abundance | CDR3aa | CDR3nt
TRBJ2-3 | TRBV20-1 | . | . | CSAPLTGITDTQYF | TGCAGTGCTCCCCTCACAGGGATCACAGATACGCAGTATTTT
TRBJ2-3 | TRBV7-9 | . | many | CASQDSYTDTQYF | TGTGCCAGCCAAGACTCCTACACAGATACGCAGTATTTT
TRBJ1-2 | TRBV4-3 | . | . | CASSQDQRVLYGYTF | TGCGCCAGCAGCCAAGATCAAAGGGTCCTCTATGGCTACACCTTC
TRBJ1-1 | TRBV5-1 | TRBD1 | . | CAISLRTGNTEAFF | TGCGCCATCAGCTTGAGGACAGGGAACACTGAAGCTTTCTTT
TRBJ2-3 | TRBV4-3 | . | . | CASSRRHSTGRQYF | TGCGCCAGCAGCCGCAGACACAGCACAGGTAGGCAGTATTTT
TRBJ2-6 | TRBV28 | . | many | CASSPHGSGANVLTF | TGTGCCAGCAGCCCCCACGGCTCTGGGGCCAACGTCCTGACTTTC
TRBJ2-7 | TRBV27 | TRBD1 | many | CASATGQSTYEQYF | TGTGCCAGCGCGACGGGACAGTCCACCTACGAGCAGTACTTC
TRBJ1-2 | TRBV7-9 | . | many | CASSLTQGVSGYGYTF | TGTGCCAGCAGCCTCACACAGGGAGTATCGGGGTATGGCTACACCTTC
TRBJ2-3 | TRBV5-1 | . | few | CASSAGQVDTQYF | TGCGCCAGCAGCGCAGGACAAGTCGATACGCAGTATTTT
TRBJ2-4 | TRBV12-3/TRBV12-4 | . | many | CASSSLVAKNIQYF | TGTGCCAGCAGTTCTCTAGTAGCCAAAAACATTCAGTACTTC
TRBJ1-2 | TRBV2 | . | few | CASSPDPRPNYGYTF | TGTGCCAGCAGCCCAGATCCTAGGCCTAACTATGGCTACACCTTC
TRBJ2-2 | TRBV30 | TRBD1 | . | CAWRRQGTGELFF | TGTGCCTGGAGGCGACAGGGGACCGGGGAGCTGTTTTTT
TRBJ1-1 | TRBV20-1 | TRBD1 | few | CSPNWTGGAFAEAFF | TGCAGTCCAAACTGGACAGGGGGCGCTTTCGCTGAAGCTTTCTTT
TRBJ1-1 | TRBV5-6 | . | . | CANSWRNRFTEAFF | TGTGCCAACAGCTGGCGGAACAGGTTCACTGAAGCTTTCTTT
TRBJ2-3 | TRBV14 | TRBD1 | few | CASSRRTGSADTQYF | TGTGCCAGCAGCCGAAGGACAGGGAGTGCAGATACGCAGTATTTT
TRBJ1-4 | TRBV15 | . | many | CATSRENSEKLFF | TGTGCCACCAGCAGGGAAAACAGTGAAAAACTGTTTTTT
TRBJ1-1 | TRBV11-2 | . | . | CAGSFGRAQNTEAFF | TGTGCCGGCAGCTTCGGGCGTGCCCAGAACACTGAAGCTTTCTTT
TRBJ2-7 | TRBV6-4 | . | few | CASSLGAATPTIPYEQYF | TGTGCCAGCAGTCTAGGGGCAGCAACACCGACTATACCCTACGAGCAGTACTTC
TRBJ2-4 | TRBV20-1 | . | many | CSAPPDVAKNIQYF | TGCAGTGCTCCCCCTGACGTAGCCAAAAACATTCAGTACTTC
TRBJ2-7 | TRBV7-2 | . | many | CASSNSRVRGDQYF | TGTGCCAGCAGTAACTCGAGGGTGAGGGGAGATCAGTACTTC
TRBJ1-5 | TRBV28 | . | many | CASSLGYQPQHF | TGTGCCAGCAGTTTGGGTTATCAGCCCCAGCATTTT
TRBJ2-4 | TRBV29-1 | TRBD1 | . | CSVLKGQRVAKNIQYF | TGCAGCGTTTTAAAGGGACAGAGAGTAGCCAAAAACATTCAGTACTTC
TRBJ2-6 | TRBV4-3 | TRBD1 | many | CASSQDGQGSGANVLTF | TGCGCCAGCAGCCAAGATGGACAGGGAAGTGGGGCCAACGTCCTGACTTTC
TRBJ1-1 | TRBV5-6 | TRBD1 | . | CASSPRQGSGTEAFF | TGTGCCAGCAGCCCGAGACAGGGATCGGGCACTGAAGCTTTCTTT
TRBJ2-2 | TRBV6-6 | . | . | CASTGGGTGHTGELFF | TGTGCCAGCACCGGAGGAGGTACAGGGCACACCGGGGAGCTGTTTTTT
TRBJ1-1 | TRBV18 | . | . | CASSPRGRSGTLPHEAYTEAFF | TGTGCCAGCTCACCACGTGGGCGTTCAGGGACGCTCCCACATGAAGCTTACACTGAAGCTTTCTTT
TRBJ2-5 | TRBV6-1 | . | . | CASSGMTASQETQYF | TGTGCCAGCAGTGGAATGACAGCGAGCCAAGAGACCCAGTACTTC
TRBJ2-1 | TRBV7-2 | . | . | CASSLGQEGLNEQFF | TGTGCCAGCAGCTTAGGACAGGAAGGGCTCAATGAGCAGTTCTTC
TRBJ1-2 | TRBV18 | TRBD1 | . | CATSRNGQGDNYGYTF | TGTGCCACCTCACGGAATGGACAGGGAGATAACTATGGCTACACCTTC
TRBJ2-7 | TRBV20-1 | . | many | CSARDLTSPGEQYF | TGCAGTGCTAGAGATCTTACATCCCCGGGGGAGCAGTACTTC
TRBJ1-2 | TRBV6-5 | TRBD1 | . | CASRFRDRGTYGYTF | TGTGCCAGCAGGTTCAGGGACAGGGGGACCTATGGCTACACCTTC
TRBJ1-1 | TRBV3-1 | . | few | CASSQDPARAEAFF | TGTGCCAGCAGCCAAGATCCTGCTCGAGCTGAAGCTTTCTTT
TRBJ1-5 | TRBV6-2/TRBV6-3 | . | many | CASSYFRQGGNQPQHF | TGTGCCAGCAGTTACTTTAGGCAGGGAGGCAATCAGCCCCAGCATTTT
TRBJ1-5 | TRBV4-1 | TRBD1 | . | CASSQSNVGETGVRNQPQHF | TGCGCCAGCAGCCAATCGAACGTGGGGGAAACAGGGGTCCGCAATCAGCCCCAGCATTTT
TRBJ2-5 | TRBV4-2 | . | many | CASSQASSQDQETQYF | TGTGCCAGCAGCCAAGCGTCCAGTCAGGATCAAGAGACCCAGTACTTC
TRBJ2-1 | TRBV7-7 | . | many | CASSRNRDNEQFF | TGTGCTAGCAGCCGCAACAGGGACAATGAGCAGTTCTTC
TRBJ2-5 | TRBV6-5 | TRBD1 | many | CASSYSRDSQETQYF | TGTGCCAGCAGTTACTCCCGGGACAGCCAAGAGACCCAGTACTTC
TRBJ2-3 | TRBV5-1 | TRBD1 | many | CASSYLTGTVTDTQYF | TGCGCCAGCAGCTATCTGACAGGGACCGTCACAGATACGCAGTATTTT
TRBJ2-7 | TRBV7-9 | TRBD1 | many | CASSSDRGTYEQYF | TGTGCCAGCAGTTCCGACAGGGGCACCTACGAGCAGTACTTC
TRBJ2-2 | TRBV12-3/TRBV12-4 | TRBD2 | . | CASSATSGGLGELFF | TGTGCCAGCAGTGCGACTAGCGGGGGGTTAGGGGAGCTGTTTTTT
TRBJ2-1 | TRBV7-2 | TRBD2 | many | CASSLVSTGGSYNEQFF | TGTGCCAGCAGCTTAGTTTCGACGGGGGGCTCCTACAATGAGCAGTTCTTC
TRBJ1-4 | TRBV7-9 | TRBD1 | . | CASSSEDRAGEKLFF | TGTGCCAGCAGCTCTGAGGACAGGGCGGGTGAAAAACTGTTTTTT
TRBJ2-7 | TRBV29-1 | . | . | CSVLWAGFDEQYF | TGCAGCGTTCTGTGGGCAGGGTTCGACGAGCAGTACTTC